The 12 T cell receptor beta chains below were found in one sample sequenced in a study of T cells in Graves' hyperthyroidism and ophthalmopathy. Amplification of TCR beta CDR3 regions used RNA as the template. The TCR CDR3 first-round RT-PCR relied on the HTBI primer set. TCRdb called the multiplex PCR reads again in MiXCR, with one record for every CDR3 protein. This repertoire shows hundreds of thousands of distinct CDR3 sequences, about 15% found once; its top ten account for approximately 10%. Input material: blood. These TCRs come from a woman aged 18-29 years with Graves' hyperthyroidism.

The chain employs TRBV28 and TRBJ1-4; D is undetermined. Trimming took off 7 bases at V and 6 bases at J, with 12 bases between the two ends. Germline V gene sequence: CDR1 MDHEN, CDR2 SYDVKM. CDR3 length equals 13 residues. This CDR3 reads CASIGGRYEKLFF. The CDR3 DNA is TGTGCCAGCATCGGAGGGCGCTATGAAAAACTGTTTTTT.

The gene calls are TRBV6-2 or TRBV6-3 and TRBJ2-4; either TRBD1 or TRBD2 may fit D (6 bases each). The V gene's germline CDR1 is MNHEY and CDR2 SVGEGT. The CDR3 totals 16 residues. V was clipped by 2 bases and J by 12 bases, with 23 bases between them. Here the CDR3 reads CASSYGGGAVGGHQYF. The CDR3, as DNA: TGTGCCAGCAGTTACGGCGGTGGGGCTGTCGGGGGCCATCAGTACTTC.

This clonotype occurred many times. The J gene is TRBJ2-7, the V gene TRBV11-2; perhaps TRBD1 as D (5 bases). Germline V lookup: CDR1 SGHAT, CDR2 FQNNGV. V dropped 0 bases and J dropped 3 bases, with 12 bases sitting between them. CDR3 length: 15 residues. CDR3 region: CASSLDAAGIYEQYF. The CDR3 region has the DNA TGTGCCAGCAGCTTAGATGCGGCAGGGATCTACGAGCAGTACTTC.

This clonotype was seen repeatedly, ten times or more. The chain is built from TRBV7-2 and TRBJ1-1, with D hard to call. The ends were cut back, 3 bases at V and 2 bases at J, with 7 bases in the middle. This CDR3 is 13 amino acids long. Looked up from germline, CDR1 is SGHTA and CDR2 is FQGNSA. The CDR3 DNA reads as TGTGCCAGCAGCTTCGCAAAAAACACTGAAGCTTTCTTT. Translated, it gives CASSFAKNTEAFF.

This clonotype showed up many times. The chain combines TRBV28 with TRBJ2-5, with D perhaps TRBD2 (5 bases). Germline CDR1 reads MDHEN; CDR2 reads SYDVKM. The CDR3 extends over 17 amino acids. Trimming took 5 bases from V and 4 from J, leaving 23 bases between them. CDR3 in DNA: TGTGCCAGCAGTCCATCCTTCGGACGGGAAGGAGGAGAGACCCAGTACTTC. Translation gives CASSPSFGREGGETQYF.

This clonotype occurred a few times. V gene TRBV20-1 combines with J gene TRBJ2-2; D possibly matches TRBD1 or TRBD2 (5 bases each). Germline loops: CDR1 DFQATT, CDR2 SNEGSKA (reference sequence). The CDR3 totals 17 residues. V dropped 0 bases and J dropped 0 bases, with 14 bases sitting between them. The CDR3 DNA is TGCAGTGCTAGAGATCGGGTGGGACCGACGAACACCGGGGAGCTGTTTTTT. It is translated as CSARDRVGPTNTGELFF.

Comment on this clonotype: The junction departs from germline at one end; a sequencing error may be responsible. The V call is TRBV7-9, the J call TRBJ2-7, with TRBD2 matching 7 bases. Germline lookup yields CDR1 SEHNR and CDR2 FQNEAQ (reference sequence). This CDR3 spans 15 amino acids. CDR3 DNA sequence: TGTGCCACCAGCAGAGGCCCCGGGACTACCTACGAGCAGTACTTC. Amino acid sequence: CATSRGPGTTYEQYF.

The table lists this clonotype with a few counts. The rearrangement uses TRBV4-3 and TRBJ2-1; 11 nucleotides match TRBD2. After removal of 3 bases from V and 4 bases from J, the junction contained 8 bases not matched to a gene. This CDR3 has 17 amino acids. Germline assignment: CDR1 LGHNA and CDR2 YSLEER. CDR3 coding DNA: TGCGCCAGCAGCCATAGCGGGAGGGGGAGAGGGTACAATGAGCAGTTCTTC. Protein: CASSHSGRGRGYNEQFF.

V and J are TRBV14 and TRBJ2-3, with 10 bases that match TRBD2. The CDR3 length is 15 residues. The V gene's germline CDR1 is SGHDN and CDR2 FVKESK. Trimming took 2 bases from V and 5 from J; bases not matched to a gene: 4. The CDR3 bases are TGTGCCAGCAGCCAACTAGCGGGAGTTCGAGATACGCAGTATTTT. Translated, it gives CASSQLAGVRDTQYF.

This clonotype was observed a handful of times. CDR3 DNA sequence: TGTGCCAGCAGTGTACAGGGGATATTGAACGAGCAGTACTTC. This translates into CASSVQGILNEQYF. This chain connects TRBV28 to TRBJ2-7, with 7 bases that match TRBD1. The germline CDR1 and CDR2 sequences are MDHEN and SYDVKM. The CDR3 loop spans 14 amino acids. The V gene end was trimmed by 5 bases and the J gene end by 5 bases; junction bases not matched to a gene: 9.

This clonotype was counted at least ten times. In DNA form, the CDR3 reads TGTGCCATCAGTGAGAACTACGAGCAGTACTTC. It codes for CAISENYEQYF. The V call is TRBV10-3, the J call TRBJ2-7; D gene ambiguous. Germline CDR1 and CDR2: ENHRY and SYGVKD. V was clipped by 2 bases and J by 3 bases, with 2 bases between them. The CDR3 extends over 11 amino acids.

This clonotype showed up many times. This chain's CDR3 is CASSLDLLEQYF. CDR3 nucleotide sequence: TGCGCCAGCAGCTTGGACCTACTGGAGCAGTACTTC. This chain links TRBV5-1 with TRBJ2-7; D call uncertain. V lost 0 bases, J lost 7 bases, and 8 bases lay in between. The CDR3 loop spans 12 amino acids. The germline gives CDR1 SGHRS, CDR2 YFSETQ.